This T cell receptor (beta chain) was identified during a study of spatial heterogeneity in lung cancer. The CDR3 runs to 18 residues. There are many counts of this clonotype. TCRdb re-called the 5' RACE reads with MiXCR, one entry per CDR3 protein. The top ten clones hold over 40% of a sample with around 89,000 distinct CDR3 sequences, more than 10% of them seen once. Time point indicated: sample taken at primary tumor resection. The V gene is TRBV21-1, the J gene TRBJ2-5; the table's TRBD2 call for D was not verified on the DNA. TRBV21-1 is a documented pseudogene. The sequence was obtained from a male donor with early-stage non-small cell lung cancer. Material: PBMCs, obtained at surgery. CDR3 in amino acids: CASSKGTSGTPYQETQYF. In DNA form, the CDR3 reads TGTGCCAGCAGCAAGGGGACTAGCGGAACACCGTACCAAGAGACCCAGTACTTC.